The following is a TCR beta chain sequence with its context. There are 16 residues in the CDR3. Germline V gives CDR1 LGHDT, CDR2 YNNKEL (reference sequence). Trimming cost V 3 bases and J 2 bases; bases outside gene matches: 8. This entry is derived from a study of response to subunit inactivated influenza vaccine. TCRdb re-analysed the RT-PCR reads in MiXCR, keeping a single row per CDR3 protein. In the table there are about 700,000 distinct CDR3 sequences, 14% of which are singletons. The chain joins TRBV3-1 to TRBJ2-7; 9 bases are shared with TRBD1. This clonotype was obtained from a man in his forties or fifties who received an inactivated influenza vaccine. Sequences were derived from PBMCs from blood, sampled 14 to 15 days before vaccination. CDR3 in DNA: TGTGCCAGCAGCCAGGTGGGACAGGGTATTACCTACGAGCAGTACTTC. This encodes CASSQVGQGITYEQYF.